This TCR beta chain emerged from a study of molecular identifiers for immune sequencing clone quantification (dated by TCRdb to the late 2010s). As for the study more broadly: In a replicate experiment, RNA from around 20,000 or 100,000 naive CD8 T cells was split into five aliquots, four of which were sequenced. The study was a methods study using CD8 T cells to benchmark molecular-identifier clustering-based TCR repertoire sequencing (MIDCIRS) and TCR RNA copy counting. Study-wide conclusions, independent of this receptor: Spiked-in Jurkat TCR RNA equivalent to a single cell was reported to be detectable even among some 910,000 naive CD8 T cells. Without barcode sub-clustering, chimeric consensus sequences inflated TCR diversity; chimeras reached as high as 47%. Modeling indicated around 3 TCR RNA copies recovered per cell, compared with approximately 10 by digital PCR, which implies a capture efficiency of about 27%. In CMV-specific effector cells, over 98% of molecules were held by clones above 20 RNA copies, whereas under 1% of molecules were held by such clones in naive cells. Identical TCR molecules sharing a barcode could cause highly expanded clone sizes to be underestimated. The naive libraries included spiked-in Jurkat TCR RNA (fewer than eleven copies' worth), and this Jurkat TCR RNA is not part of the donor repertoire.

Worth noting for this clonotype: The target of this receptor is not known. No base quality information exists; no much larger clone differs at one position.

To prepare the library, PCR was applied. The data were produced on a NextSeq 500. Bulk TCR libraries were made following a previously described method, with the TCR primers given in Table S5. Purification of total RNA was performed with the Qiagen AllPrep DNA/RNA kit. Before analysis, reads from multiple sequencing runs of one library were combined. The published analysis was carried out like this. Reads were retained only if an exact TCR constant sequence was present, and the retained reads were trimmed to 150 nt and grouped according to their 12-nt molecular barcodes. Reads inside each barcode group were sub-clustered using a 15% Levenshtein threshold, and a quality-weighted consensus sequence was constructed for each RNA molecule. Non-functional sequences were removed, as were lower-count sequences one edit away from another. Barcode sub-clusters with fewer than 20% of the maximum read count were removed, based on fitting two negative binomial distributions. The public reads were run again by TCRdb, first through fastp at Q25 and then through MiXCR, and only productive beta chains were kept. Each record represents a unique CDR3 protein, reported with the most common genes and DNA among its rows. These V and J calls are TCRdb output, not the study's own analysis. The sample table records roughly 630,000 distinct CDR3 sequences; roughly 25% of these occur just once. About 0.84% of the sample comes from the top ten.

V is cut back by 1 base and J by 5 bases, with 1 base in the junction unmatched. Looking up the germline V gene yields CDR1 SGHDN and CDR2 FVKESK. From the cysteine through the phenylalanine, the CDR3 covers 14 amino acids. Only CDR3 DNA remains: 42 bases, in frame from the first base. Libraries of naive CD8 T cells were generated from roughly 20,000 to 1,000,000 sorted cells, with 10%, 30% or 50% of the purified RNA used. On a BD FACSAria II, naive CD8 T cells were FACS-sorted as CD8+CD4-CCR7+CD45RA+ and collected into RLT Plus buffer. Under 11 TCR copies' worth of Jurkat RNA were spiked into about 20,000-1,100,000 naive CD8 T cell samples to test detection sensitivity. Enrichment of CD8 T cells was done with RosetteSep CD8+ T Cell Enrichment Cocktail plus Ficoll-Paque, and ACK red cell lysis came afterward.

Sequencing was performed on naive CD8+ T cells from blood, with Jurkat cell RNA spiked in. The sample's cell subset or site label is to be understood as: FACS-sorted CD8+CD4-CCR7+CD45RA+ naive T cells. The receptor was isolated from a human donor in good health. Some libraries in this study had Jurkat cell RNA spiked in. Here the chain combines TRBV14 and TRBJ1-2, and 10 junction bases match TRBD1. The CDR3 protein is CASSQGDRGYGYTF. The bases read TGTGCCAGCAGCCAAGGGGACAGGGGATATGGCTACACCTTC.